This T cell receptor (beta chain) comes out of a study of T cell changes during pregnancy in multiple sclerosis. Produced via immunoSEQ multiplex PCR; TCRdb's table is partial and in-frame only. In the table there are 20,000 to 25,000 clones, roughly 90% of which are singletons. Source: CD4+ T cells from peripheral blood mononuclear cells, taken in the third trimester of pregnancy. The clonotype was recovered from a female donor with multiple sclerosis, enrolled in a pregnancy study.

The CDR3 loop is CASSIRGTVTINEQFF. Written as DNA, the CDR3 is TGTGCCAGTAGTATAAGGGGGACGGTTACGATCAATGAGCAGTTCTTC. The J gene is TRBJ2-1, the V gene TRBV19, with D maybe TRBD1 (6 bases). CDR1 and CDR2 from the germline V gene are LNHDA and SQIVND (reference sequence). CDR3 length equals 16 residues. Trimming stripped 2 bases from V and 6 bases from J, with 17 bases between.